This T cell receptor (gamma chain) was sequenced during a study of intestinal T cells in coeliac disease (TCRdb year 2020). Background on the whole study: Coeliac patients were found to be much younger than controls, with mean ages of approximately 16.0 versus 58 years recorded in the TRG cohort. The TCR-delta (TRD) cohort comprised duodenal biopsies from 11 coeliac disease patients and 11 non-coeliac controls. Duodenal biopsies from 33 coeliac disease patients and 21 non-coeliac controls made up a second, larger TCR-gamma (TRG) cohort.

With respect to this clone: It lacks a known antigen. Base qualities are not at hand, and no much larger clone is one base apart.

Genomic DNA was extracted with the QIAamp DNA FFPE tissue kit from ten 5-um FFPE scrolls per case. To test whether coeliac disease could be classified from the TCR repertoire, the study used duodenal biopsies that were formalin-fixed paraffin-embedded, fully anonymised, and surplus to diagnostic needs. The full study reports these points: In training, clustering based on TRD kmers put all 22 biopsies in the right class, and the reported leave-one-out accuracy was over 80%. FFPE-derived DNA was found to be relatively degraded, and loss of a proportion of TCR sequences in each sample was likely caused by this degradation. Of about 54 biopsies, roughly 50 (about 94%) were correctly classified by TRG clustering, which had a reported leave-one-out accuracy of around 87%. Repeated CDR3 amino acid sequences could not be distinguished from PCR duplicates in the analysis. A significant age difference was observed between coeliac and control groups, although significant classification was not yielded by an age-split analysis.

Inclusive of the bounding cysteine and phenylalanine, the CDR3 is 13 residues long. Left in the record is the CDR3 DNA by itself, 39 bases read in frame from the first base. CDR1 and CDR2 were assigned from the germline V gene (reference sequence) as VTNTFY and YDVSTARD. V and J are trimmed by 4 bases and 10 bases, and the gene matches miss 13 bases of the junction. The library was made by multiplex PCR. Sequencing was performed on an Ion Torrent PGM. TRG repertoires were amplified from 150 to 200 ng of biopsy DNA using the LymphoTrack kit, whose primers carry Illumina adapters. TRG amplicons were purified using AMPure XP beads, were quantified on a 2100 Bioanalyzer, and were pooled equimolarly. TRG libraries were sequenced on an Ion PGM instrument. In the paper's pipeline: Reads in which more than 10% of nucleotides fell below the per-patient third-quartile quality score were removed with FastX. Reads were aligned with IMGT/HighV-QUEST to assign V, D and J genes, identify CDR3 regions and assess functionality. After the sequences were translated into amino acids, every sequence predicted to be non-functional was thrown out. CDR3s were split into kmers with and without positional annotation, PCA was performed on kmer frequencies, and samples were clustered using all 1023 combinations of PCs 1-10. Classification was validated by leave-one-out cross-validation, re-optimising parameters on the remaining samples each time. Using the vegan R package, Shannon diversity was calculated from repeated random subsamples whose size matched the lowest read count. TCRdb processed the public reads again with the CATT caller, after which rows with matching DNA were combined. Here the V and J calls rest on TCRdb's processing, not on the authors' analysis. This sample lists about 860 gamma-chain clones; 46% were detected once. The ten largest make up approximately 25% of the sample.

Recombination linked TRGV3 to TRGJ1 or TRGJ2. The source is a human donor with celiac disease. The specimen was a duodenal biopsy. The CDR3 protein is CATWESGIIKKLF. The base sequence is TGTGCCACCTGGGAAAGTGGTATTATAAAGAAACTCTTT.